This entry concerns a single T cell receptor beta chain. What it binds is unknown. This record comes from a study of T cells in narcolepsy. Study results and limitations: Autoreactive clone sequences were missing from some blood memory CD4+ repertoires. Comparing one patient's CSF and blood CD4+ clonotypes highlighted HCRT- and TRIB2-specific autoreactive clonotypes.

V shed 10 bases and J shed 1 base, with 16 bases lying between them. This CDR3 region has 14 residues. Germline-derived CDR1 and CDR2 are ENHRY and SYGVKD. Clones were read by immunoSEQ multiplex PCR, and TCRdb kept only the in-frame ones, dropping some. Among around 30,000 clones, approximately 79% were seen once, and the ten largest hold around 3.7%. The clonotype was recovered from a human donor in good health. Sequenced input: memory (CD45RA-) CD4+ T cells from blood. The chain joins TRBV10-3 to TRBJ1-1; D gene unclear. The DNA of the CDR3 is TGTGCCACGGCCGAGGAGGCCCGGAACACTGAAGCTTTCTTT. Its translation is CATAEEARNTEAFF.